The 8 T cell receptor beta chains in this list originate from one sample, sequenced in a study of blood T cell repertoires in COVID-19. Data came from immunoSEQ multiplex PCR; TCRdb stores just in-frame clones and leaves some out. The sample carries some 230,000 clones, approximately 92% recorded once. Sequenced: PBMCs or T cells enriched from blood (not recorded which). These receptor sequences come from a woman under 30 in a cohort exposed to, infected with or recovered from COVID-19 (not recorded which).

This chain connects TRBV7-9 to TRBJ1-2; TRBD1 agrees at 9 bases. Germline CDR1 SEHNR, CDR2 FQNEAQ (reference sequence). V shed 11 bases and J 5 bases; nucleotides not matched to a gene: 3. The CDR3 extends over 11 amino acids. The CDR3 sequence is CAVDRGYGYTF. The CDR3, as DNA: TGTGCCGTAGACAGGGGGTATGGCTACACCTTC.

This chain joins TRBV2 and TRBJ1-1, with no clear D. The CDR3 is made up of 16 amino acids. Trimming removed 6 bases at V and 0 bases at J, with 17 bases between. CDR1 and CDR2 from the germline V gene are SNHLY and FYNNEI. The DNA for the CDR3 is TGTGCCAGCAGAACCGGCGGGCCGGAGATGAACACTGAAGCTTTCTTT. It translates to CASRTGGPEMNTEAFF.

As regards this clone: A junction boundary mismatches the germline segment, possibly from a read error. The chain carries TRBV2 and TRBJ1-4, with 9 bases fitting TRBD1. This CDR3 has 15 amino acids. Germline CDR1 reads SNHLY; CDR2 reads FYNNEI. The DNA for the CDR3 is TGTGCCAGCAGTGCGGACAGGGGAACTTATGAAAAACTGTTTTTT. Translation: CASSADRGTYEKLFF. Variable domain in full (rest from reference TRBV2 and TRBJ1-4): EPEVTQTPSHQVTQMGQEVILRCVPISNHLYFYWYRQILGQKVEFLVSFYNNEISEKSEIFDDQFSVERPDGSNFTLKIRSTKLEDSAMYFCASSADRGTYEKLFFGSGTQLSVL.

The rearrangement joins TRBV11-3 to TRBJ1-1; the D gene is possibly TRBD1 (5 bases). This CDR3 contains 13 residues. Trimming left V 6 bases short and J 11 bases short, with 19 bases between. Germline CDR1 reads SGHNT; CDR2 reads YENEEA. The CDR3 sequence is CASRAGPRGWAFF. The CDR3 nucleotides are TGTGCCAGCAGGGCGGGACCCCGGGGATGGGCTTTCTTT.

The chain couples TRBV30 to TRBJ1-2, with 7 positions matching TRBD1. CDR1 and CDR2 (germline): GTSNPN, SVGIG (reference sequence). This CDR3 has 14 residues. V was pared by 1 base and J by 5 bases, with 7 bases of the junction left unmatched. The CDR3 sequence: CAWSATGFQYGYTF. CDR3 nucleotides: TGTGCCTGGAGTGCGACAGGGTTTCAGTATGGCTACACCTTC.

About this clone: Distinct nucleotide sequences in the sample also encode this CDR3. V is TRBV9 and J is TRBJ1-4; 8 bases fit TRBD1. Germline lookup yields CDR1 SGDLS and CDR2 YYNGEE. V trimming: 0 bases; J trimming: 8 bases; junction bases outside the gene matches: 3. This CDR3 is built from 14 residues. CDR3 sequence (DNA): TGTGCCAGCAGCGTAGGGACAGGGAACGAAAAACTGTTTTTT. The encoded protein is CASSVGTGNEKLFF. The variable domain in full, completed from reference TRBV9 and TRBJ1-4, reads DSGVTQTPKHLITATGQRVTLRCSPRSGDLSVYWYQQSLDQGLQFLIQYYNGEERAKGNILERFSAQQFPDLHSELNLSSLELGDSALYFCASSVGTGNEKLFFGSGTQLSVL.

V and J are TRBV18 and TRBJ2-7, with TRBD2 as a possible D gene (5 bases). This CDR3 has 14 residues. Germline CDR1 and CDR2: KGHSH and LQKENI. Trimming stripped 1 base from V and 0 bases from J, with 7 bases between. The CDR3: CASSPLEDSYEQYF. In DNA, the CDR3 is TGTGCCAGCTCACCACTGGAGGACTCCTACGAGCAGTACTTC.

This clone was recorded once. The chain carries TRBV19 and TRBJ2-5; 11 bases match TRBD2. V lost 5 bases, J lost 4 bases, and 9 bases stayed unmatched. This CDR3 has 16 residues. Germline CDR1 and CDR2: LNHDA and SQIVND (reference sequence). The CDR3 DNA reads as TGTGCCAGTAGTCCGGGACTAGCGGATTTTGGAGAGACCCAGTACTTC. It translates to CASSPGLADFGETQYF.